Listed below are T cell receptor beta chains from one sample, sequenced in a study of T cells in Graves' hyperthyroidism and ophthalmopathy. TCRdb fed the multiplex PCR reads into MiXCR, producing one record per CDR3 protein. The sample consists of 500,000 to 750,000 distinct CDR3 sequences, 15% to 18% of them appearing once. The specimen was blood. The source of these receptors is a woman in her 30s with Graves' hyperthyroidism. The CDR3 runs from the conserved cysteine through the conserved F or W. Each record gives: CDR3 protein, J gene, V gene.

CDR3aa: CASSSDGDRGNEQFF
j_gene: TRBJ2-1
v_gene: TRBV11-2

CDR3aa: CASSQGLAGGDSSYEQYF
j_gene: TRBJ2-7
v_gene: TRBV4-2

CDR3aa: CASTDRTREQFF
j_gene: TRBJ2-1
v_gene: TRBV6-1

CDR3aa: CASSYDPRTSKNEQYF
j_gene: TRBJ2-7
v_gene: TRBV6-5

CDR3aa: CSAPNLMNNEQFF
j_gene: TRBJ2-1
v_gene: TRBV20-1

CDR3aa: CASSFQRGDEKLFF
j_gene: TRBJ1-4
v_gene: TRBV7-2

CDR3aa: CASSQREGFLGLAGEVYNEQFF
j_gene: TRBJ2-1
v_gene: TRBV4-2

CDR3aa: CASSEAPPLAGGHEQFF
j_gene: TRBJ2-1
v_gene: TRBV2

CDR3aa: CSAGQGYIDTEAFF
j_gene: TRBJ1-1
v_gene: TRBV29-1

CDR3aa: CASSLGLAGTMDTQYF
j_gene: TRBJ2-3
v_gene: TRBV7-3

CDR3aa: CASSLGMSYEQYF
j_gene: TRBJ2-7
v_gene: TRBV28

CDR3aa: CASSYSVRDLITEAFF
j_gene: TRBJ1-1
v_gene: TRBV6-2/TRBV6-3

CDR3aa: CASSGALTSGFQETQYF
j_gene: TRBJ2-5
v_gene: TRBV2

CDR3aa: CAISESNDRSYGYTF
j_gene: TRBJ1-2
v_gene: TRBV10-3

CDR3aa: CASSQRLGQASEQYF
j_gene: TRBJ2-7
v_gene: TRBV10-1

CDR3aa: CASSLSRADTQYF
j_gene: TRBJ2-3
v_gene: TRBV27

CDR3aa: CSAEGLADDSTDTQYF
j_gene: TRBJ2-3
v_gene: TRBV20-1

CDR3aa: CASSIGGGTSGRRYNEQFF
j_gene: TRBJ2-1
v_gene: TRBV19

CDR3aa: CASSLEAGGTYEQYF
j_gene: TRBJ2-7
v_gene: TRBV7-2

CDR3aa: CASLQGVSYEQYF
j_gene: TRBJ2-7
v_gene: TRBV12-5

CDR3aa: CASSLTYSDTQYF
j_gene: TRBJ2-3
v_gene: TRBV12-3/TRBV12-4

CDR3aa: CAISESRGPNTEAFF
j_gene: TRBJ1-1
v_gene: TRBV10-3

CDR3aa: CASSLYIAGGHETGELFF
j_gene: TRBJ2-2
v_gene: TRBV12-3/TRBV12-4

CDR3aa: CAISESAGGAGELFF
j_gene: TRBJ2-2
v_gene: TRBV10-3

CDR3aa: CASSRSQSGPAGEGLYNEQFF
j_gene: TRBJ2-1
v_gene: TRBV4-1

CDR3aa: CSANTGGTGELFF
j_gene: TRBJ2-2
v_gene: TRBV20-1

CDR3aa: CSATWSLRHNEQFF
j_gene: TRBJ2-1
v_gene: TRBV20-1

CDR3aa: CSAPAPGYQETQYF
j_gene: TRBJ2-5
v_gene: TRBV20-1